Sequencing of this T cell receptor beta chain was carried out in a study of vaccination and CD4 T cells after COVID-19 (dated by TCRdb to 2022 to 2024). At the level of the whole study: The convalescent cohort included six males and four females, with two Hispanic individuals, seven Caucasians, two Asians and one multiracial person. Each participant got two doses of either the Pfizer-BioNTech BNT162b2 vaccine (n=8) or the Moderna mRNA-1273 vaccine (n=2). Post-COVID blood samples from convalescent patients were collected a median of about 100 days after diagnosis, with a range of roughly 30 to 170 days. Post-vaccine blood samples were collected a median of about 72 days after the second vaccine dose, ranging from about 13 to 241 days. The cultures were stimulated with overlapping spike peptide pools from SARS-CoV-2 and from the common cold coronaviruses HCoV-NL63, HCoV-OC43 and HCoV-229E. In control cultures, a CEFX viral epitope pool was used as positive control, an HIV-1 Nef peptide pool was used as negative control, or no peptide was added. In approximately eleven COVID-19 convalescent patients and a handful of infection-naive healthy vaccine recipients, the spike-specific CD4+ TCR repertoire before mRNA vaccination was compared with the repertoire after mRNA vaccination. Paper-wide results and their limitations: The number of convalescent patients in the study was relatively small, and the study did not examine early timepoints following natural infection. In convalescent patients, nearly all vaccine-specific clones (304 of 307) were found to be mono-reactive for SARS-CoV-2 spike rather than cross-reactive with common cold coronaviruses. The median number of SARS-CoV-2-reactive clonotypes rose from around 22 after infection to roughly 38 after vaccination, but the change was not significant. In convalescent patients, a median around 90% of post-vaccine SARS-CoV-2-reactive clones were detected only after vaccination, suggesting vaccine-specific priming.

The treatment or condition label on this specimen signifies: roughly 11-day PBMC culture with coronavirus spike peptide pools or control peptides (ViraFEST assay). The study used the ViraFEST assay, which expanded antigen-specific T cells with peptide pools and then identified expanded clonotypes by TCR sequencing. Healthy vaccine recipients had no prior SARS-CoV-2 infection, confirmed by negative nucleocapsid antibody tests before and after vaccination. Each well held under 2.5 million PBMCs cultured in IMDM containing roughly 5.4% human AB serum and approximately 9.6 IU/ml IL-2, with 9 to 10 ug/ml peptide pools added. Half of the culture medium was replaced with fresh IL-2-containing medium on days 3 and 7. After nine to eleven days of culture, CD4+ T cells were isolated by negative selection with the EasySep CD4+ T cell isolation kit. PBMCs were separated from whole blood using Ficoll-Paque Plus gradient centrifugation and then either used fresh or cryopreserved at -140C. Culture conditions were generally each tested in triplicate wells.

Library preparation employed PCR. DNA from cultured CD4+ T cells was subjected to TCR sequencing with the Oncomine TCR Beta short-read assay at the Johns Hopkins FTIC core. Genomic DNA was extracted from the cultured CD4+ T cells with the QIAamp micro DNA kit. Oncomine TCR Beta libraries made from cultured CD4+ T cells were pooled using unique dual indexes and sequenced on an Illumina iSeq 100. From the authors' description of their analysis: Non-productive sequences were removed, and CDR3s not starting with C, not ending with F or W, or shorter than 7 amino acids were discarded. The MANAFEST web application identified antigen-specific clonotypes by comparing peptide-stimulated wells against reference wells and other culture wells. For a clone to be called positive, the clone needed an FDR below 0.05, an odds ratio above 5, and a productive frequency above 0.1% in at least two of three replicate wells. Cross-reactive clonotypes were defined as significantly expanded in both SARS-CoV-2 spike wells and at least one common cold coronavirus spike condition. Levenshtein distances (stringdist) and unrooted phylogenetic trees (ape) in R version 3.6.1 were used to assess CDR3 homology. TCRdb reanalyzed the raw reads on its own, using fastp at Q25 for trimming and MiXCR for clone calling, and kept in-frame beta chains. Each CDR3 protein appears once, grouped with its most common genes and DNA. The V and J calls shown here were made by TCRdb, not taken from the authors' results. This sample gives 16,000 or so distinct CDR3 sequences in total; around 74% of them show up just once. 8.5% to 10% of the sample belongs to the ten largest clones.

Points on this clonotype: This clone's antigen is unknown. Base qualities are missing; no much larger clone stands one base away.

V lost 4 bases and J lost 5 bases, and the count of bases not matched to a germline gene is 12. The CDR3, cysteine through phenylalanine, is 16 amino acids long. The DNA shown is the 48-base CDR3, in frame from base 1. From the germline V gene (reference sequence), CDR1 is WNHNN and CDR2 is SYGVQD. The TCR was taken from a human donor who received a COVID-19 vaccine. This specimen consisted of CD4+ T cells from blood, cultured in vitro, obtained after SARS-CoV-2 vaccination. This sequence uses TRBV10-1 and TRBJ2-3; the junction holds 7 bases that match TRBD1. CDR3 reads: CASSGGTVLKGDTQYF. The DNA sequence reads TGCGCCAGCAGTGGAGGGACAGTTCTTAAAGGAGATACGCAGTATTTT.